This TCR beta chain was sequenced in a study of blood T cell repertoires in COVID-19. Study in general: From the United States, Italy and Spain came samples of acute and convalescent COVID-19. T cells, B-cell-depleted T cells, or PBMCs supplied cDNA or gDNA.

Per the original data handling: Reference gene primer amplification yielded estimated nucleated cell counts. Sequencing was performed with immunoSEQ multiplex PCR; in TCRdb, only in-frame clones are kept and a portion is missing. V and J calls and clone size are copied from that table; D and trimming were computed from the DNA. The sample contains some 99,000 clones, 80% to 90% of which appear only once. CDR1 is ENHRY and CDR2 is SYGVKD in the germline V gene. The CDR3 extends over 15 amino acids. Trimming at V came to 2 bases and at J to 3 bases, leaving 5 bases not matched to a gene. The specimen was peripheral blood. This clonotype was sampled from a woman at least 80 years old with active or convalescent COVID-19. V and J are TRBV10-3 and TRBJ2-7; 9 bases agree with TRBD2. The CDR3 region has the DNA TGTGCCATCAGTGAGCAGACTAGCGGCTACTACGAGCAGTACTTC. Translated: CAISEQTSGYYEQYF.